What follows describes a single T cell receptor (beta chain). Its antigen is unknown. No base-level quality is on record; no much larger clone is a single base apart. This entry is derived from a study of blood T cells in healthy people across ages (dated by TCRdb to between 2014 and 2017). Study-wide context: In model experiments, template switching captured about one uniquely barcoded TCR beta cDNA molecule for every two T cells. The study measured age-related changes in TCR beta repertoire diversity using deep sequencing normalized with unique cDNA molecular identifiers. The donors were divided into four age groups: young (average approximately 15 years), middle-aged (about 40), aged (about 60) and long-lived (roughly 82). To avoid experimental bias, donors of different ages were spread randomly across the sequencing lanes. Using the same blood draw, the study looked at two additional independent replicas of 1 million unique cDNA reads for two donors, one aged 18 to 30 and the other aged 80 or older.

The approximately 39 donors, aged roughly 6 to 95 years, were systemically healthy Caucasian individuals from Russia. Each donor gave 9 to 10 milliliters of peripheral blood, collected into EDTA-treated Vacutainer tubes. Ficoll-Paque density-gradient centrifugation was used to isolate PBMCs, with at least 6 million per sample. Total RNA, at least 5 micrograms per sample, was extracted from PBMCs with Trizol reagent. Naive CD45RAhigh/CD27high T cell percentages were measured by flow cytometry on a PBMC aliquot from every donor. Receptor libraries were prepared by 5' RACE. The run used an Illumina HiSeq 2500. A second PCR of about 7 to 12 cycles was run with a J-beta primer mix and a sample-barcoded 5' primer. A template-switch 5' adaptor carrying 12 random nucleotides introduced a unique molecular identifier onto each TCR beta cDNA molecule. Each sample yielded at least 2.5 million CDR3-containing paired-end reads. All of the RNA was converted into first-strand cDNA using the Mint cDNA synthesis kit, with a TRBC-specific oligonucleotide serving as the primer. Following uracil-DNA glycosylase treatment, all cDNA underwent a first 18-cycle PCR with the universal primers M1SS and BC2_uni_R. On the study's bioinformatics: Each sample was normalized by randomly selecting 1 million high-quality reads, each carrying a distinct molecular identifier. Instead of being binned into consensus sequences, reads that shared molecular identifiers were thrown out. MiTCR, set to a Q25 quality threshold and the strictest error-elimination algorithm, was used for CDR3 identification, clonotype clustering and error correction. A nonparametric unseen species model using Euler transformation provided a lower-bound estimate of total TCR beta diversity. TCRdb handled the public reads itself, with Q25 trimming in fastp and clone calling in MiXCR, and kept productive beta chains. Here each entry gathers all rows of one CDR3 protein and keeps the most common genes and DNA. The V and J calls and clone size are TCRdb's, not the authors'. The sample table records about 1.1 million distinct CDR3 sequences; under 40% of these occur just once. Jointly, the top ten make up around 13% of the sample.

Trimming at the junction amounts to 0 bases on V and 2 bases on J, and the germline ends lie 12 bases apart. The CDR3 measures 15 amino acids from cysteine to phenylalanine. Just the 45-base CDR3 DNA is kept, in frame starting at base 1. CDR1 and CDR2 are drawn from the germline V gene: SGHRS, YFSETQ. Overall study results and their limits: Conclusive comparison of naive and antigen-experienced compartments was prevented by the profiling of bulk unsorted PBMCs. Because donor CMV infection status was unknown, age-related changes in expanded clonotypes were potentially confounded. The percentage of naive T cells measured by flow cytometry correlated strongly with observed TCR beta diversity. Estimates of total diversity based on one million sequenced T cells were regarded as lower bounds and as underestimates. Compared with the aged group, the long-lived group had more naive CD4+ T cells, fewer expanded clones and increased TCR diversity, suggesting age selection. As age increased, observed TCR beta diversity per million T cells dropped in a roughly linear way, and a significant reduction was already evident by age approximately 40.

This sequence originates from a man aged 18 to 29 in good health. Material for sequencing was blood. The rearranged chain carries TRBV5-1 and TRBJ2-7, with the D gene too uncertain to name. DNA sequence: TGCGCCAGCAGCTTGGAGGTGGGGTTAACCTACGAGCAGTACTTC. Its coded protein is CASSLEVGLTYEQYF.